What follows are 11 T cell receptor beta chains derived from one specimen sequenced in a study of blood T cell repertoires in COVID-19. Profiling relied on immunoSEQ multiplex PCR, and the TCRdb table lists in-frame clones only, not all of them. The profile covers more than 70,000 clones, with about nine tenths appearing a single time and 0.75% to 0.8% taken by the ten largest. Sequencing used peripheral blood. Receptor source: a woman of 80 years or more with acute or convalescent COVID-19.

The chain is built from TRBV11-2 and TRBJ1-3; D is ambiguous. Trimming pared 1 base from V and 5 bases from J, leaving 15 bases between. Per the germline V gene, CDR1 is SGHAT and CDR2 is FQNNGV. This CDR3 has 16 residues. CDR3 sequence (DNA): TGTGCCAGCAGCTTAGGGCTACTAGCGGCCAGAAACACCATATATTTT. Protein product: CASSLGLLAARNTIYF. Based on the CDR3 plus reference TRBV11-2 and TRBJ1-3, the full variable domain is EAGVAQSPRYKIIEKRQSVAFWCNPISGHATLYWYQQILGQGPKLLIQFQNNGVVDDSQLPKDRFSAERLKGVDSTLKIQPAKLEDSAVYLCASSLGLLAARNTIYFGEGSWLTVV.

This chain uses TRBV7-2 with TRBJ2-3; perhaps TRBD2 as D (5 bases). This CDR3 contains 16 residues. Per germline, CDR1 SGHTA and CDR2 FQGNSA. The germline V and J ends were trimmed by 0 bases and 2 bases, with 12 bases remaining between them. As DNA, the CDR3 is TGTGCCAGCAGCTTAGCCTTACGGGAAATCACAGATACGCAGTATTTT. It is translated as CASSLALREITDTQYF. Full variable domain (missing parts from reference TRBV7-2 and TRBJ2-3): GAGVSQSPSNKVTEKGKDVELRCDPISGHTALYWYRQSLGQGLEFLIYFQGNSAPDKSGLPSDRFSAERTGGSVSTLTIQRTQQEDSAVYLCASSLALREITDTQYFGPGTRLTVL.

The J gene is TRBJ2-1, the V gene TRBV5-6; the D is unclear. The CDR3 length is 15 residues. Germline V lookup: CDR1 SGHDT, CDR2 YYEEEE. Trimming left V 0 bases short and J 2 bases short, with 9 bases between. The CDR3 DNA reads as TGTGCCAGCAGCTTGGAGCTAGAACCCTACAATGAGCAGTTCTTC. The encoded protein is CASSLELEPYNEQFF.

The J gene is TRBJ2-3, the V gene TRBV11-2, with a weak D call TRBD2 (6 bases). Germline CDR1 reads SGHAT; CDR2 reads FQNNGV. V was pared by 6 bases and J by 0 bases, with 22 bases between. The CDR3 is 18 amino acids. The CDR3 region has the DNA TGTGCCAGCAGTTCGGTCGGGCCCGGGAGTGGGAGCACAGATACGCAGTATTTT. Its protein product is CASSSVGPGSGSTDTQYF.

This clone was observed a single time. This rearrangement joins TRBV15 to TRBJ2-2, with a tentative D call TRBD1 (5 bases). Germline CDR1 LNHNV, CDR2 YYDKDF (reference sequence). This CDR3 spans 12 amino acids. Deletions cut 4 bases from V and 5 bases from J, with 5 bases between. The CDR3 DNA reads TGTGCCACCAGCAAGGGGACCGGGGAGCTGTTTTTT. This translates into CATSKGTGELFF.

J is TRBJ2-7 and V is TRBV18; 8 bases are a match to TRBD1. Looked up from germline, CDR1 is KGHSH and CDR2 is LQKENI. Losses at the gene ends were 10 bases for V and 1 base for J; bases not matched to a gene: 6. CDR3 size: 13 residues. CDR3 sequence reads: CATGTGTSYEQYF. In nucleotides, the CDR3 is TGTGCCACGGGGACAGGAACTTCCTACGAGCAGTACTTC.

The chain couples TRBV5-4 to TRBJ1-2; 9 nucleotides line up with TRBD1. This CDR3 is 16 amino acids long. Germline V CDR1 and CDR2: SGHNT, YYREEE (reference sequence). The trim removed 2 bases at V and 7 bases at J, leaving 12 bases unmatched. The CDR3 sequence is CASSFGAMGQGGGYTF. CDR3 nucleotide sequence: TGTGCCAGCAGCTTTGGGGCTATGGGACAGGGTGGTGGCTACACCTTC.

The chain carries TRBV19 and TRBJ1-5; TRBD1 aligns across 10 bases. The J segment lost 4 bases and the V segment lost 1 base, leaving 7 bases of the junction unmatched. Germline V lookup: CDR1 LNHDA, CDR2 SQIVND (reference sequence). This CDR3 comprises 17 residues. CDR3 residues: CASSIVPGQGENQPQHF. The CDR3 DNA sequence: TGTGCCAGTAGTATAGTGCCCGGACAGGGGGAGAATCAGCCCCAGCATTTT.

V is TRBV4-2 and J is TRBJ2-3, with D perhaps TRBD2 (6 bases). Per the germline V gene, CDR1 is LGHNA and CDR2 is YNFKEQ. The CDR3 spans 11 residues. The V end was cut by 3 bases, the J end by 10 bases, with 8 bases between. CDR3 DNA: TGTGCCAGCAGCCAGGGAGGAGCGCAGTATTTT. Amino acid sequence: CASSQGGAQYF.

The CDR3 protein is CASSRDSRNEKLFF. Here the CDR3 DNA reads TGTGCCAGCAGCCGGGACAGTCGTAATGAAAAACTGTTTTTT. The chain carries TRBV7-2 and TRBJ1-4; 7 nucleotides line up with TRBD1. The germline gives CDR1 SGHTA, CDR2 FQGNSA. CDR3 size: 14 residues. V shed 5 bases, J shed 4 bases, and the junction held 4 bases outside the gene matches.

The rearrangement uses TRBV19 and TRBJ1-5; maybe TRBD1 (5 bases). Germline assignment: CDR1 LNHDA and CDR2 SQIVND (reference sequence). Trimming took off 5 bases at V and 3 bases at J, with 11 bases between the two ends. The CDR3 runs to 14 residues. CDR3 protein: CASSGGGNNQPQHF. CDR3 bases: TGTGCCAGTAGTGGGGGAGGGAACAATCAGCCCCAGCATTTT.